This T cell receptor (beta chain) derives from a study of OX40 agonist ivuxolimab in advanced cancers. V gave up 1 base and J gave up 3 bases, with 7 bases separating them. This CDR3 has 14 residues. The germline CDR1 and CDR2 sequences are SGDLS and YYNGEE. TCRdb's table, derived via immunoSEQ multiplex PCR, lists solely in-frame clones and lacks some. Of over 75,000 clones listed, 85% to 95% are singletons. Specimen: CD4+ or CD8+ T cells sorted from blood, collected in a trial of the OX40 agonist ivuxolimab. The genes are TRBV9 and TRBJ2-2, with D perhaps TRBD1 or TRBD2 (6 bases each). The clonotype was recovered from an adult with an advanced solid tumor such as melanoma, head and neck, liver or kidney cancer. In DNA form, the CDR3 reads TGTGCCAGCAGCGTAAGGGGGGACACCGGGGAGCTGTTTTTT. Translating it yields CASSVRGDTGELFF.